Listed here are 8 T cell receptor beta chains from one sample, sequenced in a study of T-cell memory formation after mild COVID-19. TCRdb re-called the 5' RACE reads with MiXCR, one entry per CDR3 protein. The sample records roughly 600,000 distinct CDR3 sequences, about a sixth being singletons. Source material: PBMCs or a T cell subset sorted from them (not recorded which). The receptor source for this set is an adult woman who had mild COVID-19 (a few samples of this study predate the infection). Cell type and time point are not known.

V is TRBV5-1 and J is TRBJ2-7, with 10 bases aligning to TRBD1. With V trimmed by 5 bases and J by 0 bases, 5 bases remained unmatched. This CDR3 spans 15 amino acids. Germline lookup yields CDR1 SGHRS and CDR2 YFSETQ. The CDR3 bases are TGCGCCAGCAGTCAACGGACAGGGGGCTCCTACGAGCAGTACTTC. Translating gives CASSQRTGGSYEQYF.

This clonotype was found a few times. V gene TRBV21-1 combines with J gene TRBJ2-7; TRBD1 is taken as the D call from the table, unchecked against the DNA. TRBV21-1 is a known pseudogene. The CDR3 is 15 amino acids. The CDR3, as DNA: TGTGCCAGCAGCAAAGCGCGAGGACAGGGGTACGAGCAGTACTTC. The encoded protein is CASSKARGQGYEQYF.

This chain links TRBV5-4 with TRBJ2-3, with TRBD2 as a possible D gene (6 bases). Germline CDR1 reads SGHNT; CDR2 reads YYREEE (reference sequence). CDR3 length equals 14 residues. This CDR3 is CASREDVGTDTQYF. In DNA, the CDR3 is TGTGCATCCAGGGAGGACGTGGGCACAGATACGCAGTATTTT.

This chain connects TRBV5-1 to TRBJ2-7; no clear D. Germline V gene lookup returns CDR1 SGHRS and CDR2 YFSETQ. This CDR3 has 15 amino acids. Trimming shortened V by 0 bases and J by 0 bases, and 10 bases separated the two germline ends. The CDR3 DNA sequence: TGCGCCAGCAGCTTGGATGTCTGGAGCTCCTACGAGCAGTACTTC. This gives the protein CASSLDVWSSYEQYF. Complete variable domain (other parts from reference TRBV5-1 and TRBJ2-7): KAGVTQTPRYLIKTRGQQVTLSCSPISGHRSVSWYQQTPGQGLQFLFEYFSETQRNKGNFPGRFSGRQFSNSRSEMNVSTLELGDSALYLCASSLDVWSSYEQYFGPGTRLTVT.

This clonotype was detected only a few times. The chain links TRBV18 to TRBJ1-1; D is unresolved. CDR1 is KGHSH and CDR2 is LQKENI in the germline V gene. The length of the CDR3 is 17 residues. V lost 6 bases, J lost 0 bases, and 20 bases lay in between. Here the CDR3 reads CASSPRSGTPVNTEAFF. CDR3 DNA sequence: TGTGCCAGCTCCCCCCGGAGCGGAACGCCGGTGAACACTGAAGCTTTCTTT.

Of note for this clonotype: One base away lies a much larger clone, so this may be a sequencing read error. Here the CDR3 DNA reads TGTACCAGCAGCTTAGCGCATAGGTACAATGAGCAGTTCTTC. Its translation is CTSSLAHRYNEQFF. The rearrangement uses TRBV7-8 and TRBJ2-1, with D possibly matching TRBD2 (5 bases). The germline V gene has CDR1 SGHVS and CDR2 FQNEAQ. This CDR3 spans 14 amino acids.

This clonotype has at least ten counts. J is TRBJ2-3 and V is TRBV7-2; no reliable D call. V was clipped by 5 bases and J by 0 bases, with 15 bases between them. The CDR3 spans 16 residues. Germline CDR1 and CDR2: SGHTA and FQGNSA. The chain's CDR3 is CASSRPMVPSTDTQYF. The CDR3 coding sequence is TGTGCCAGCAGCCGCCCGATGGTCCCTAGCACAGATACGCAGTATTTT.

The rearrangement joins TRBV6-6 to TRBJ2-3; perhaps TRBD1 as D (5 bases). The V gene lost 0 bases and the J gene lost 3 bases, with 10 bases spanning the gap. The V gene's germline CDR1 is MNHNY and CDR2 SVGAGI (reference sequence). The CDR3 runs 15 residues. Here the CDR3 DNA reads TGTGCCAGCAGTTACTCTACTACAGGAACAGATACGCAGTATTTT. Protein: CASSYSTTGTDTQYF.